A selection of T cell receptor beta chains follows, all from one sample in a study of Graves' ophthalmopathy and Graves' hyperthyroidism. MiXCR, applied by TCRdb to the multiplex PCR reads, yields one record per CDR3 protein. Among about 400,000 distinct CDR3 sequences listed, 20% to 25% were seen once. Sequencing was done on a sample of peripheral blood. These receptors were collected from a woman between 18 and 29 years old with stable Graves' hyperthyroidism. The CDR3 runs from the conserved cysteine through the conserved F or W. The D gene is left open where the match is weak. A clone size is listed for some rows: how often the clone was seen (once, few, many), or a class if it is expanded.

TRBD1 | many | TRBJ1-3 | TRBV28 | CASSITGTGGLSGNTIYF | TGTGCCAGCAGTATCACCGGGACAGGGGGTCTCTCTGGAAACACCATATATTTT
- | many | TRBJ2-5 | TRBV6-2/TRBV6-3 | CASSYVRETQYF | TGTGCCAGCAGTTACGTGAGGGAGACCCAGTACTTC
- | few | TRBJ1-2 | TRBV6-5 | CASSYSVRTNYGYTF | TGTGCCAGCAGTTACTCGGTCAGAACTAACTATGGCTACACCTTC
TRBD1 | - | TRBJ1-5 | TRBV12-3/TRBV12-4 | CASRGQGAGQPQHF | TGTGCCAGCAGAGGACAGGGGGCGGGTCAGCCCCAGCATTTT
- | - | TRBJ1-1 | TRBV7-2 | CASRREKGITEAFF | TGTGCCAGCAGACGAGAGAAAGGGATCACTGAAGCTTTCTTT
- | many | TRBJ2-7 | TRBV6-2/TRBV6-3 | CASRPTGAWGEQYF | TGTGCCAGCAGGCCCACAGGAGCGTGGGGCGAGCAGTACTTC
- | many | TRBJ1-2 | TRBV6-1 | CASSEITYAPGGFTF | TGTGCCAGCAGTGAAATCACCTACGCACCGGGGGGCTTCACCTTC
- | many | TRBJ1-2 | TRBV7-3 | CASSQGPNYGYTF | TGTGCCAGCAGCCAAGGACCTAACTATGGCTACACCTTC
TRBD2 | many | TRBJ2-7 | TRBV5-1 | CASSLDTSGIIGSYEQYF | TGCGCCAGCAGCTTGGATACTAGCGGGATTATTGGTTCCTACGAGCAGTACTTC
- | - | TRBJ1-2 | TRBV29-1 | CSVVTGSYGYTF | TGCAGCGTGGTTACAGGTTCCTATGGCTACACCTTC
TRBD2 | - | TRBJ2-7 | TRBV7-3 | CASSLDGSGNYEQYF | TGTGCCAGCAGCTTAGACGGAAGCGGGAACTACGAGCAGTACTTC
TRBD1 | many | TRBJ1-2 | TRBV2 | CASSWTGPLYGYTF | TGTGCCAGCAGTTGGACAGGGCCACTCTATGGCTACACCTTC
- | many | TRBJ1-5 | TRBV15 | CATSRGGPSNQPQHF | TGTGCCACCAGCAGAGGGGGGCCCAGCAATCAGCCCCAGCATTTT
TRBD1 | many | TRBJ1-6 | TRBV4-3 | CASSQQTGTGHSPLHF | TGCGCCAGCAGCCAACAAACCGGGACAGGGCATTCACCCCTCCACTTT
- | many | TRBJ1-3 | TRBV7-9 | CASSFSGNTIYF | TGTGCCAGCAGCTTCTCCGGAAACACCATATATTTT
- | many | TRBJ2-5 | TRBV28 | CASRGREKETQYF | TGTGCCAGCAGGGGCAGGGAAAAGGAGACCCAGTACTTC
TRBD2 | many | TRBJ2-5 | TRBV6-1 | CASSRGLGLAGVGETQYF | TGTGCCAGCAGTCGAGGACTAGGACTAGCGGGAGTGGGCGAGACCCAGTACTTC
TRBD1 | many | TRBJ1-2 | TRBV30 | CAWSVGGQGVYGYTF | TGTGCCTGGAGTGTAGGGGGACAGGGGGTCTATGGCTACACCTTC
TRBD2 | many | TRBJ2-5 | TRBV7-6 | CASSRLAIGETQYF | TGTGCCAGCAGCCGACTAGCGATAGGGGAGACCCAGTACTTC
- | - | TRBJ2-2 | TRBV6-1 | CASSALVANTGELFF | TGTGCCAGCAGTGCATTAGTGGCGAACACCGGGGAGCTGTTTTTT
- | many | TRBJ2-2 | TRBV28 | CVLENSNTGELFF | TGTGTATTGGAAAACTCGAACACCGGGGAGCTGTTTTTT
TRBD1 | - | TRBJ2-7 | TRBV6-1 | CASSERDRVGKDEQYF | TGTGCCAGCAGCGAAAGGGACAGGGTAGGAAAGGACGAGCAGTACTTC
- | few | TRBJ2-2 | TRBV24-1 | CATSGRITGELFF | TGTGCCACCAGTGGGAGGATCACCGGGGAGCTGTTTTTT
- | many | TRBJ2-7 | TRBV30 | CAWSPGASISYEQYF | TGTGCCTGGAGTCCGGGGGCTTCCATCTCCTACGAGCAGTACTTC
TRBD1 | many | TRBJ1-1 | TRBV28 | CASSLTGGIGAFF | TGTGCCAGCAGTTTAACAGGGGGTATTGGAGCTTTCTTT
- | - | TRBJ1-1 | TRBV10-3 | CATGLGPEAFF | TGTGCCACCGGACTGGGACCTGAAGCTTTCTTT
TRBD1 | many | TRBJ1-1 | TRBV20-1 | CSARDKGQGGTEAFF | TGCAGTGCTAGAGATAAGGGACAGGGGGGCACTGAAGCTTTCTTT
TRBD2 | many | TRBJ2-5 | TRBV11-1 | CASSPMFLGLAGARLETQYF | TGTGCCAGCAGTCCAATGTTTCTGGGACTAGCGGGAGCACGGCTGGAGACCCAGTACTTC
- | many | TRBJ1-3 | TRBV20-1 | CSAPAAAGNTIYF | TGCAGTGCCCCGGCGGCAGCCGGAAACACCATATATTTT
- | - | TRBJ2-2 | TRBV2 | CASSERWGAAGELFF | TGTGCCAGCAGTGAACGGTGGGGGGCGGCCGGGGAGCTGTTTTTT
TRBD2 | few | TRBJ2-5 | TRBV6-1 | CATSTAGGLQETQYF | TGTGCCACGAGTACGGCGGGGGGACTACAAGAGACCCAGTACTTC
TRBD2 | many | TRBJ2-7 | TRBV6-1 | CASRPGTSRNYEQYF | TGTGCCAGCAGACCCGGGACTAGCAGAAATTACGAGCAGTACTTC
- | many | TRBJ1-2 | TRBV28 | CASSLGGKGYGYTF | TGTGCCAGCAGTTTGGGGGGGAAGGGTTATGGCTACACCTTC
TRBD2 | many | TRBJ2-7 | TRBV2 | CASRGGLSYEQYF | TGTGCCAGCCGCGGGGGACTATCCTACGAGCAGTACTTC
- | many | TRBJ2-7 | TRBV20-1 | CSARGGAGYEQYF | TGCAGTGCTAGAGGTGGCGCTGGGTACGAGCAGTACTTC
- | many | TRBJ2-7 | TRBV20-1 | CSARQRVSYEQYF | TGCAGTGCTAGACAGCGGGTCTCCTACGAGCAGTACTTC
- | many | TRBJ1-6 | TRBV4-1 | CASSHPRDPTRNSPLHF | TGCGCCAGCAGCCATCCCCGGGACCCAACGAGGAATTCACCCCTCCACTTT
TRBD1 | many | TRBJ2-7 | TRBV30 | CAWSVAGGYEQYF | TGTGCCTGGAGTGTAGCAGGGGGCTACGAGCAGTACTTC
TRBD1 | - | TRBJ1-1 | TRBV11-2 | CASSRGQGAMNTEAFF | TGTGCCAGCAGCCGAGGACAGGGGGCAATGAACACTGAAGCTTTCTTT
TRBD2 | few | TRBJ2-7 | TRBV6-1 | CASSEELAGFYEQYF | TGTGCCAGCAGTGAAGAATTAGCGGGGTTCTACGAGCAGTACTTC
- | many | TRBJ1-1 | TRBV6-2/TRBV6-3 | CASSYSTLNTEAFF | TGTGCCAGCAGTTACTCGACACTGAACACTGAAGCTTTCTTT
TRBD1 | few | TRBJ2-5 | TRBV5-1 | CASSSGQGGTQYF | TGCGCCAGCAGCTCTGGACAGGGGGGGACCCAGTACTTC
- | few | TRBJ1-2 | TRBV6-5 | CASSSLQGSGYTF | TGTGCCAGCAGTTCATTACAGGGCTCTGGCTACACCTTC
TRBD2 | - | TRBJ2-7 | TRBV28 | CASSSVGTTKTYEQYF | TGTGCCAGCAGTAGCGTCGGGACTACCAAAACCTACGAGCAGTACTTC
- | many | TRBJ1-1 | TRBV10-3 | CAISEGPTRMNTEAFF | TGTGCCATCAGTGAGGGGCCGACTCGAATGAACACTGAAGCTTTCTTT
- | many | TRBJ2-7 | TRBV7-2 | CASSPHPPPAVQYF | TGTGCCAGCAGCCCACACCCTCCCCCGGCGGTGCAGTACTTC
- | many | TRBJ1-6 | TRBV12-3/TRBV12-4 | CASSWDFNSPLHF | TGTGCCAGCAGTTGGGATTTTAATTCACCCCTCCACTTT
TRBD1 | many | TRBJ2-2 | TRBV28 | CASSTWDRANTGELFF | TGTGCCAGCAGTACGTGGGACAGGGCGAACACCGGGGAGCTGTTTTTT
- | few | TRBJ2-7 | TRBV3-1 | CASSQDWDASYEQYF | TGTGCCAGCAGCCAAGATTGGGACGCCTCCTACGAGCAGTACTTC
- | once | TRBJ2-3 | TRBV29-1 | CAAGRFTDTQYF | TGCGCGGCGGGGAGGTTCACAGATACGCAGTATTTT
- | many | TRBJ2-7 | TRBV12-3/TRBV12-4 | CASRTGTSTGEQYF | TGTGCCAGCAGAACCGGGACCAGTACGGGGGAGCAGTACTTC
- | - | TRBJ2-5 | TRBV10-3 | CAISGGKETQYF | TGTGCCATCAGTGGAGGGAAAGAGACCCAGTACTTC
- | many | TRBJ2-2 | TRBV12-3/TRBV12-4 | CASRRSEGTGELFF | TGTGCCAGCAGAAGGTCCGAGGGGACCGGGGAGCTGTTTTTT
- | many | TRBJ2-2 | TRBV6-5 | CASSYRTEGELFF | TGTGCCAGCAGTTACCGGACTGAAGGGGAGCTGTTTTTT
- | once | TRBJ2-7 | TRBV28 | CASVRVSDSSYEQYF | TGTGCCAGCGTGAGGGTTTCGGACAGCTCCTACGAGCAGTACTTC
- | - | TRBJ1-1 | TRBV6-1 | CASSKRHNTEAFF | TGTGCCAGCAGTAAAAGACACAACACTGAAGCTTTCTTT
- | many | TRBJ1-5 | TRBV7-8 | CASSAPGGSQPQHF | TGTGCCAGCTCCGCACCGGGGGGCTCTCAGCCCCAGCATTTT
- | few | TRBJ2-5 | TRBV7-8 | CASSSPRRVRETQYF | TGTGCCAGCAGCTCCCCGAGGCGGGTTAGAGAGACCCAGTACTTC